This T cell receptor beta chain was found in a study of cytomegalovirus exposure and HLA in healthy donors (dated by TCRdb to the late 2010s). In the study overall: An earlier analysis of about 530 of the donors reported roughly 300 Gb of sequence data and around 120 million unique TCR beta sequences obtained from approximately 180 million T cells. A later analysis re-examined previously published TCR beta repertoires from 600 to 700 donors and added high-resolution HLA genotyping to investigate patterns of TCR occurrence. The study combined high-throughput TCR immunosequencing, statistical association of individual TCRs with disease status, and machine learning to predict cytomegalovirus infection status. An earlier analysis of fewer than 750 of the donors used high-throughput TCR beta sequencing to judge whether each TCR beta V gene segment behaved as functional or pseudogenic. An early release that covered about 600 HLA-typed donors contained about 300 gigabases of sequencing data and around 80 million unique TCR sequences. Among the roughly 430 genotyped donors, around 81% belonged to the genetic ancestry cluster associated with self-reported Caucasian donors. The study aimed to test whether signatures of past pathogen exposure could be identified by cataloging public T cell receptors. Every discovery cohort repertoire had been produced on one sequencing platform. Along with the approximately 620-subject first cohort, a separate validation cohort of over 90 different subjects was used. Roughly 5 DR-DQ haplotypes were handled as single units for association and clustering, since linkage in the cohort was strong. Alongside the repertoire data, information on donor age, sex, ethnicity and CMV serostatus was compiled. Typing coverage differed by locus: A, B, C, DRB1 and DQB1 were typed in about 620-640 donors, DQA1 in 522, DPA1 in around 580, and DPB1 in around 490. Using immunosequencing, the study profiled T cell repertoires from around 670 subjects and related those repertoires to cytomegalovirus serostatus. Among 300 to 500 genotyped donors of the cohort, an average of roughly 230,000 unique TCR beta nucleotide sequences was sequenced per donor, of which about 18% were non-productive. Genome-wide SNP genotypes for about 65% of the roughly 670 donors were used in a later genetic analysis, which treated that subset as a discovery cohort. Both class I and class II loci were covered by HLA typing, at four-digit resolution. Rather than drawing on any new phenotypic data, the later analysis identified candidate immune exposures from TCR beta sequences and the way those sequences occurred across donors. Broader findings and caveats from the paper: The study listed 164 TCR beta chains as associated with cytomegalovirus. According to a later analysis, most CMV-associated TCR beta chains appeared to be HLA-restricted, and the HLA associations seemed to be driven largely by CMV exposure. A later genetic analysis reported fewer N-insertions in productive TCRs among donors in an Asian-associated ancestry cluster than the roughly 700-donor mean. In a later analysis, several top co-occurrence clusters were reported to appear linked to parvovirus B19, influenza, CMV and Epstein-Barr virus. Most TCR sequences were observed very rarely across donors, whereas some public TCRs were present in many individuals. CMV serostatus was the only immune exposure information available for the cohort. In vitro tests confirmed that a few of the cytomegalovirus-associated TCR beta chains recognize cytomegalovirus antigens. In this cohort, only TCR beta chains were sequenced, and detectable features were limited by the absence of alpha or paired-chain data. In a later analysis, TCR association rates were found to vary across HLA loci, with the most associated TCRs seen for DRB1 alleles and the fewest for HLA-C alleles. In a later analysis, 15,000 to 20,000 TCR beta sequences were associated with specific HLA alleles at a false discovery rate of 0.05. Correlated functional status among segregating V segments might be attributable to linkage disequilibrium, but an unknown experimental factor could not be ruled out. A further reported finding was that TCR beta sequences accurately predicted the HLA-A and HLA-B alleles for most subjects in the first cohort. The authors suggested that the approach could potentially be generalized to other disease states and immunological phenotypes. Strong co-occurrence of HLA alleles, especially DR and DQ, made assigning TCR associations to individual alleles difficult. The earlier analysis of some 560 of the donors excluded over 15 rarely observed V segments, including chromosome 9 orphons, because counts were too low. Some IMGT-functional V segments, including TRBV6-2 and TRBV6-3, could not be told apart with the 87-base-pair reads, so those segments were excluded. Broadly in line with IMGT annotations, most TCR beta V segments showed up in productive rearrangements about 87% or about 30% of the time in an earlier analysis of under 700 of the donors. A cluster of highly shared sequence variants was judged likely to represent a technical artifact of the sequencing pipeline. A later genetic analysis associated a missense DCLRE1C variant with V-gene and J-gene trimming of TCR beta chains, and an independent cohort replicated the association. In both the original and validation cohorts, the classifier was reported to diagnose cytomegalovirus status with high specificity and sensitivity. A later analysis found that HLA-associated TCR beta chains were more clonally expanded and had lower generation probabilities than equally common non-associated chains. HLA typing was unavailable for some donors at each locus, so association tests used only the typed subset. Sequencing depth was assumed to be roughly uniform across donors in the presence/absence analyses, though that assumption may not hold.

The germline V gene yields MNHEY for CDR1 and SVGAGI for CDR2. V loses 9 bases, J loses 0 bases, and the germline ends lie 11 bases apart. The CDR3 numbers 14 residues from cysteine through phenylalanine. Only the CDR3 DNA is retained, 42 bases long and in frame from the first base. Preparation of the library involved the immunoSEQ multiplex PCR assay. For the multiplex PCR, a mixture combining 60 forward primers for TCR Vbeta segments and 13 reverse primers for TCR Jbeta segments was used. Amplification of the CDR3 region of rearranged TCR beta genes was performed with a multiplex PCR assay on genomic DNA. The Illumina HiSeq System was used to sequence the amplified TCR beta libraries as 87-base-pair reads. The source study handled its data this way. In a later analysis, 70 million to 95 million unique TCR beta chains were counted across the approximately 640 repertoires, and roughly 9.9 million of these chains were shared by at least two donors. Raw reads were error-corrected and collapsed into unique sequences by a nearest-neighbor algorithm in which closely related sequences were merged to remove PCR and sequencing errors. To assign V, D and J gene segments, CDR3 sequences were aligned to IMGT reference sequences. For a sequence to be retained, at least a six-nucleotide match to both a V gene segment and a J gene segment was required. A rearrangement counted as productive if the CDR3 had no stop codons and remained in frame with V and J, and every other rearrangement counted as non-productive. Following IMGT convention, CDR3 was defined as the stretch from the second conserved V-encoded cysteine to the conserved J-encoded phenylalanine. In an earlier analysis of around 540 of the donors, sequences lacking an unambiguous match to a single V gene segment were excluded. An earlier analysis of a few hundred of the donors called V segments functional above 56.7% productive rearrangements and segregating when the between-donor standard deviation exceeded 5%. A statistical classification framework was built for diagnosing cytomegalovirus status from the catalog of TCR beta chain sequences. A later analysis assigned V and J genes by comparing TCR nucleotide sequences with IMGT/GENE-DB human TR gene sequences. The TCRdist pipeline was used in a later analysis to assign CDR3 sequences and most-parsimonious VDJ recombination scenarios. In a later analysis, every TCR beta chain was defined by the combination of its CDR3 amino acid sequence and its V-gene family, and reads without a unique V-gene family were dropped. In a later analysis, 500 to 650 highly shared, low-generation-probability nucleotide sequences were removed to address suspected cross-contamination and a sequencing artifact. A later analysis calculated a clonal expansion index for each public chain from normalized within-repertoire ranks of inferred template counts. Generation probabilities in a later analysis came from a VDJ recombination model fitted to out-of-frame rearrangements, and those results were checked against IGoR. In a later analysis, hypergeometric tests were used to score TCR-TCR, TCR-HLA and TCR-CMV co-occurrence, with a repertoire-size bias correction applied to TCR pairs. To estimate false discovery rates, a later analysis permuted the HLA or CMV assignments 20 times. In a later analysis, co-occurring TCRs were grouped with DBSCAN, and TCRdist sequence similarity was added when clustering was performed within HLA-allele-positive subsets. For co-occurrence clustering, repertoires with fewer than 30,000 or more than 120,000 public chains were excluded, along with five or six repertoires with anomalous nucleotide sharing. TCRdb obtained this table from immuneACCESS and retained in-frame rearrangements with V and J assigned. These tables miss some clones; where compared with another copy, unresolved V genes account for less than half of the shortfall, and the remainder is unexplained. That table furnishes V, J and clone size, whereas the DNA furnished D and trimming. The sample data list some 150,000 clones, and roughly four fifths of these were observed just once. Roughly 3.4% of the sample is held by the ten biggest clonotypes.

The cohort consisted of some 730 healthy bone marrow donors. Cohort members were all nominally healthy when sampled, although unrecorded immune exposures were likely present. The donor tested CMV seropositive and was one of the 289 seropositive cohort members. Each donor provided a peripheral blood sample, and peripheral blood mononuclear cells were used for TCR beta sequencing. The Qiagen DNeasy Blood Extraction Kit was used to extract genomic DNA from the blood cell samples. This clone was seen a single time. Its antigen specificity is not known. No per-base quality is available; no much larger clone lies one base away.

The sample consisted of PBMCs. The V and J genes are TRBV6-5 and TRBJ2-2, and TRBD2 may be the D gene, going by 6 matching bases. The TCR originated in a young man in good health and CMV-seropositive. The encoded CDR3 is CASKGGANTGELFF. The DNA sequence is TGTGCCAGTAAGGGAGGCGCGAACACCGGGGAGCTGTTTTTT.